This T cell receptor (beta chain) was sequenced during a study of shared T cell receptors in the human thymus. Only in-frame clones appear in the TCRdb table, and some are missing; sequencing was by immunoSEQ multiplex PCR. The sample has some 760,000 clones; 80% to 90% are singletons. Germline V lookup: CDR1 LGHNA, CDR2 YSLEER. The CDR3 extends over 18 amino acids. V lost 3 bases to trimming and J lost 5 bases; unmatched junction nucleotides: 13. The same specimen was also included in a second study, on human thymus T cells. As that study records: Immunologically healthy infants in Finland undergoing congenital heart defect surgery were the donors.

The specimen was thymocytes. V is TRBV4-3 and J is TRBJ2-1; TRBD2 agrees at 10 bases. This clonotype was sampled from a girl under two years old with a congenital heart defect. CDR3 nucleotide sequence: TGCGCCAGCAGCCAGGAGGACCTCTTAGCGGGGGGCAACAATGAGCAGTTCTTC. Translated, it gives CASSQEDLLAGGNNEQFF.